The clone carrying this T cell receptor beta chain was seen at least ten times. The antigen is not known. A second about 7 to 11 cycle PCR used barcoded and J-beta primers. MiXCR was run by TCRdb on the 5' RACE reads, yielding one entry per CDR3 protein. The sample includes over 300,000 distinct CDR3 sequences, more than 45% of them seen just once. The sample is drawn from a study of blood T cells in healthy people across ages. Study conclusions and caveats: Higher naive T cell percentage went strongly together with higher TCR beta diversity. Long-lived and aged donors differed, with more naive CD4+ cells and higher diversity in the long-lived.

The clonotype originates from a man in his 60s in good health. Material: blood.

This CDR3 reads CASREAVMAYEQYF. Here the CDR3 DNA reads TGTGCCAGCAGGGAAGCGGTTATGGCCTACGAGCAGTACTTC. V usage is TRBV28 and J usage is TRBJ2-7; a possible D gene is TRBD2 (5 bases). Looked up from germline, CDR1 is MDHEN and CDR2 is SYDVKM. V was shortened by 6 bases and J by 2 bases, with 14 bases between the two germline ends. This CDR3 comprises 14 residues. Variable domain in full (rest from reference TRBV28 and TRBJ2-7): DVKVTQSSRYLVKRTGEKVFLECVQDMDHENMFWYRQDPGLGLRLIYFSYDVKMKEKGDIPEGYSVSREKKERFSLILESASTNQTSMYLCASREAVMAYEQYFGPGTRLTVT.